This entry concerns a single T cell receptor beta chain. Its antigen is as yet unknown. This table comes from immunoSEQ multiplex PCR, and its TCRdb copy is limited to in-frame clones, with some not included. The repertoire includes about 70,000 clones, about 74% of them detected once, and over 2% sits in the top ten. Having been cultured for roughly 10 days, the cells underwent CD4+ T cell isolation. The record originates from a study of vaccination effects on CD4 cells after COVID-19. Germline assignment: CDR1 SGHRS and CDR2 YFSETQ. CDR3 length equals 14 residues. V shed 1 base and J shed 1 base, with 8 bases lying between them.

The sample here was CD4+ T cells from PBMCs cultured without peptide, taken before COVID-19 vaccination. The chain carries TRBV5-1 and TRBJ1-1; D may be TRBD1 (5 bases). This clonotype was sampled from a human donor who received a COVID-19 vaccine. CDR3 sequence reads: CASSLWGTNTEAFF. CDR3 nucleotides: TGCGCCAGCAGCTTGTGGGGGACGAACACTGAAGCTTTCTTT.